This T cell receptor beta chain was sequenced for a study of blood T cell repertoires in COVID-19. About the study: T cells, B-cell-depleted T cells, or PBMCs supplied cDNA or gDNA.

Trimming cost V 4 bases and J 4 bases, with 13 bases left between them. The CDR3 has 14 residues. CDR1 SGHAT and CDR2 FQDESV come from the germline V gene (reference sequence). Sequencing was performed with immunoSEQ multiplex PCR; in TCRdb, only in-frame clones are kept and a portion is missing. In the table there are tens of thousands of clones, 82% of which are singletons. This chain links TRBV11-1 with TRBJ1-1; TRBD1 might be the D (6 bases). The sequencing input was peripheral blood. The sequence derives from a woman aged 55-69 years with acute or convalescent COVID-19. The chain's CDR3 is CASSYRDSITEAFF. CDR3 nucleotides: TGTGCCAGCAGCTACAGGGATAGTATCACTGAAGCTTTCTTT.